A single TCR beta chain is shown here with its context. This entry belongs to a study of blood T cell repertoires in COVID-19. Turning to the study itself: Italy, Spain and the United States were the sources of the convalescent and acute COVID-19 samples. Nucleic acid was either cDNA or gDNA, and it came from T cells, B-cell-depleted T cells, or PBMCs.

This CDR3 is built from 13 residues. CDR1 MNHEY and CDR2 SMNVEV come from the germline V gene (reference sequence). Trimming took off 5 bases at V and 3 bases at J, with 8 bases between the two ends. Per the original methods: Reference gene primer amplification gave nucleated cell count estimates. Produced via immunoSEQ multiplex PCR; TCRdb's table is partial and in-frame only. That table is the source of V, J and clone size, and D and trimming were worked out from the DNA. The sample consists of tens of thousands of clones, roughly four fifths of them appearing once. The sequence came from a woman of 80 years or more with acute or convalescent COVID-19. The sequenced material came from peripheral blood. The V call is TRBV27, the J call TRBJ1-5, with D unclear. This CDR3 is CASSKRDNQPQHF. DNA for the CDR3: TGTGCCAGCAGTAAGAGGGACAATCAGCCCCAGCATTTT.